This T cell receptor (beta chain) was profiled in a study of blood T cell repertoires in COVID-19. Overall study context: Spain, Italy and the United States supplied samples that represented acute and convalescent COVID-19.

The data were produced by immunoSEQ multiplex PCR, yet TCRdb's version contains in-frame clones alone and is incomplete. The profile covers about 230,000 clones, with about 85% appearing a single time and 18% taken by the ten largest. Trimming shortened V by 8 bases and J by 3 bases, and 13 bases separated the two germline ends. Per the germline V gene, CDR1 is SGHAT and CDR2 is FQNNGV. This CDR3 comprises 14 residues. This sequence joins TRBV11-2 and TRBJ2-2; tentative D call: TRBD1 (6 bases). The source is an elderly woman with active or convalescent COVID-19. The sequencing input was peripheral blood. CDR3 in amino acids: CASRPRQDTGELFF. CDR3 in DNA: TGTGCCAGCCGCCCCCGACAGGACACCGGGGAGCTGTTTTTT.